These 16 T cell receptor beta chains came from one sample sequenced in a study of blood T cell repertoires in COVID-19. TCRdb's table, derived via immunoSEQ multiplex PCR, lists solely in-frame clones and lacks some. Of about 160,000 clones in the sample, about four fifths are singletons; the top ten hold approximately 7.7%. Specimen: peripheral blood. These receptors originate from a woman aged 60 to 75 with COVID-19, enrolled during active disease.

A few counts support this clone. The chain couples TRBV20-1 to TRBJ1-1, with D possibly TRBD1 on 5 matching bases. Trimming left V 3 bases short and J 8 bases short, with 19 bases between. The germline CDR1 and CDR2 sequences are DFQATT and SNEGSKA (reference sequence). The CDR3 is made up of 14 amino acids. The CDR3 protein is CSASPSGASNEAFF. CDR3 DNA: TGCAGTGCTAGTCCTAGCGGGGCTTCAAACGAAGCTTTCTTT.

The chain uses TRBV7-8 and TRBJ2-1, with 10 bases lining up with TRBD2. Germline V gives CDR1 SGHVS, CDR2 FQNEAQ. The CDR3 contains 18 residues. Trimming took 3 bases from V and 3 from J; bases not matched to a gene: 11. The CDR3 nucleotides are TGTGCCAGCAGCTTGGTTTCTAGCGGGGGCCTTGACTACAATGAGCAGTTCTTC. Amino acids: CASSLVSSGGLDYNEQFF. The full variable domain, its missing parts supplied by reference TRBV7-8 and TRBJ2-1, is GAGVSQSPRYKVAKRGQDVALRCDPISGHVSLFWYQQALGQGPEFLTYFQNEAQLDKSGLPSDRFFAERPEGSVSTLKIQRTQQEDSAVYLCASSLVSSGGLDYNEQFFGPGTRLTVL.

A few counts support this clone. The J gene is TRBJ1-3, the V gene TRBV28; D gene unclear. The ends were cut back, 1 base at V and 4 bases at J, with 5 bases in the middle. Germline V gene lookup returns CDR1 MDHEN and CDR2 SYDVKM. The CDR3 is 13 amino acids. DNA for the CDR3: TGTGCCAGCAGTTTATTGCAGGGAAACACCATATATTTT. Translation: CASSLLQGNTIYF. The variable domain in full, completed from reference TRBV28 and TRBJ1-3, reads DVKVTQSSRYLVKRTGEKVFLECVQDMDHENMFWYRQDPGLGLRLIYFSYDVKMKEKGDIPEGYSVSREKKERFSLILESASTNQTSMYLCASSLLQGNTIYFGEGSWLTVV.

The chain combines TRBV3-1 (or the pseudogene TRBV3-2) with TRBJ1-4; maybe TRBD1 (6 bases). With 10 bases removed from V and 8 bases from J, the gap between germline ends came to 14 bases. The germline gives CDR1 LGHDT, CDR2 YNNKEL (reference sequence). There are 12 residues in the CDR3. CDR3 loop: CATQGQDEKLFF. CDR3 bases: TGTGCCACTCAGGGGCAAGACGAAAAACTGTTTTTT.

The chain recombines TRBV9 with TRBJ2-2; TRBD2 matches 11 bases. CDR1 is SGDLS and CDR2 is YYNGEE in the germline V gene. CDR3 length: 18 residues. The V segment lost 4 bases and the J segment 0 bases; nucleotides outside the gene matches: 8. This chain's CDR3 is CASSPGLADPANTGELFF. CDR3 in DNA: TGTGCCAGCAGCCCGGGACTAGCGGATCCCGCGAACACCGGGGAGCTGTTTTTT.

V and J are TRBV4-2 and TRBJ2-3, with TRBD2 matching over 7 bases. This CDR3 contains 14 residues. With V trimmed by 6 bases and J by 1 base, 4 bases remained unmatched. The V gene's germline CDR1 is LGHNA and CDR2 YNFKEQ. In nucleotides, the CDR3 is TGTGCCAGCAGTAGCACTAGCGGCACAGATACGCAGTATTTT. Protein product: CASSSTSGTDTQYF.

This clone has a handful of counts. The chain recombines TRBV11-2 with TRBJ1-5; no clear D. The CDR3 totals 14 residues. Looked up from germline, CDR1 is SGHAT and CDR2 is FQNNGV. V lost 0 bases to trimming and J lost 6 bases, with 9 bases between them. This CDR3 reads CASSLDRGFQPQHF. The CDR3 nucleotides are TGTGCCAGCAGCTTAGATAGAGGGTTTCAGCCCCAGCATTTT.

This sequence joins TRBV12-5 and TRBJ1-5; 8 bases are shared with TRBD1. V was pared by 10 bases and J by 0 bases, with 11 bases of the junction left unmatched. CDR1 and CDR2 (germline): LGHNT, FRNRAP. The CDR3 spans 16 residues. The CDR3 reads CAITWTGLYSNQPQHF. In nucleotides, the CDR3 is TGTGCTATTACCTGGACAGGGCTCTATAGCAATCAGCCCCAGCATTTT.

This rearrangement joins TRBV7-2 to TRBJ2-1; D possibly corresponds to TRBD2 (6 bases). This CDR3 region has 16 residues. V was shortened by 5 bases and J by 7 bases, with 21 bases between the two germline ends. Germline V gene data show CDR1 as SGHTA and CDR2 as FQGNSA. The CDR3 loop reads CASSENPSVEGNEQFF. The CDR3 DNA is TGTGCCAGCAGCGAAAACCCTAGCGTGGAAGGGAATGAGCAGTTCTTC.

This chain's CDR3 is CASIPQGAGNQPQHF. In nucleotides, the CDR3 is TGTGCCAGCATCCCACAGGGGGCTGGCAATCAGCCCCAGCATTTT. The chain combines TRBV6-6 with TRBJ1-5, with 9 bases lining up with TRBD1. V shed 7 bases, J shed 2 bases, and the junction held 6 bases outside the gene matches. This CDR3 spans 15 amino acids. Per germline, CDR1 MNHNY and CDR2 SVGAGI (reference sequence).

This sequence joins TRBV28 and TRBJ2-7; 9 nucleotides align to TRBD1. Germline CDR1 is MDHEN and CDR2 is SYDVKM. CDR3 length: 13 amino acids. With V trimmed by 6 bases and J by 5 bases, 5 bases remained unmatched. The CDR3 here is CASSEGQGNEQYF. The CDR3 coding sequence is TGTGCCAGCAGCGAGGGACAGGGTAACGAGCAGTACTTC.

The chain joins TRBV21-1 to TRBJ1-5. TRBV21-1 is designated a pseudogene. The CDR3 has 16 amino acids. The CDR3 loop is CASSKGERGSNQPQHF. CDR3 DNA: TGTGCCAGCAGCAAAGGGGAACGGGGATCCAATCAGCCCCAGCATTTT.

This chain links TRBV13 with TRBJ2-1; 12 bases map to TRBD2. CDR1 and CDR2 from the germline V gene are PRHDT and FYEKMQ (reference sequence). The CDR3 is 15 residues long. With V trimmed by 8 bases and J by 10 bases, 12 bases remained unmatched. The DNA of the CDR3 is TGTGCCAGCCTAGCGGGGGGGCAAAGTGGTAGGGAGCAGTTCTTC. Translation gives CASLAGGQSGREQFF.

The rearrangement joins TRBV7-8 to TRBJ2-7; D is possibly TRBD1 (5 bases). The CDR3 covers 13 residues. Germline lookup yields CDR1 SGHVS and CDR2 FQNEAQ. The ends were cut back, 5 bases at V and 1 base at J, with 9 bases in the middle. Here the CDR3 reads CASSITGSYEQYF. The CDR3 DNA sequence: TGTGCCAGCAGCATAACAGGTTCCTACGAGCAGTACTTC.

The CDR3 is CASSTYRDAMGYTF. The CDR3 DNA sequence: TGTGCCAGTAGTACATACAGGGATGCCATGGGCTACACCTTC. J is TRBJ1-2 and V is TRBV19; TRBD1 is a possible D gene (6 bases). With 4 bases removed from V and 8 bases from J, the gap between germline ends came to 17 bases. This CDR3 is built from 14 residues. In germline, CDR1 is LNHDA, CDR2 SQIVND (reference sequence).

V is TRBV19 and J is TRBJ2-7; no firm D call. There are 13 residues in the CDR3. Trimming stripped 4 bases from V and 4 bases from J, with 11 bases between. CDR1 LNHDA and CDR2 SQIVND come from the germline V gene (reference sequence). The CDR3 is CASSNGRHYEQYF. Here the CDR3 DNA reads TGTGCCAGTAGTAATGGCAGGCATTACGAGCAGTACTTC. The entire variable domain, with the rest obtained from reference TRBV19 and TRBJ2-7, is as follows: DGGITQSPKYLFRKEGQNVTLSCEQNLNHDAMYWYRQDPGQGLRLIYYSQIVNDFQKGDIAEGYSVSREKKESFPLTVTSAQKNPTAFYLCASSNGRHYEQYFGPGTRLTVT.